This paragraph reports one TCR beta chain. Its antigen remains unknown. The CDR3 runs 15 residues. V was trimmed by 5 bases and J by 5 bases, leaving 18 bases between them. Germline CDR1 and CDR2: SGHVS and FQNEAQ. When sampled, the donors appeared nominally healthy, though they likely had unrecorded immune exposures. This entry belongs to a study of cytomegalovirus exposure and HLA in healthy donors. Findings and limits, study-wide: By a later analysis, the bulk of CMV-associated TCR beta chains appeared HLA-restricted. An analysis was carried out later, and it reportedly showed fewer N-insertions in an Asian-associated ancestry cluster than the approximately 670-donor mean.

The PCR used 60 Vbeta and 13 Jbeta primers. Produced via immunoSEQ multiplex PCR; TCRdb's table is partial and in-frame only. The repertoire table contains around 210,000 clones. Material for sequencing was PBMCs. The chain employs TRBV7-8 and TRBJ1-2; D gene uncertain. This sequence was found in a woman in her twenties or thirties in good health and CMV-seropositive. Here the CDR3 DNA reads TGTGCCAGCAGCCCATCCTTGCACCTACCTTATGGCTACACCTTC. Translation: CASSPSLHLPYGYTF.